This TCR beta chain was found in a study of blood T cells in healthy people across ages. Study observations and caveats: Strongly correlated with naive T cell percentage was TCR beta diversity.

The CDR3 covers 16 residues. Looked up from germline, CDR1 is LNHNV and CDR2 is YYDKDF (reference sequence). V was shortened by 3 bases and J by 0 bases, with 12 bases between the two germline ends. This clonotype has just a few counts. Its antigen is not identified. Primers used in a second PCR of about 6 to 11 cycles were a sample-barcoded 5' primer and a J-beta primer mix. The study obtained at least 3 million CDR3-containing paired-end reads from every sample. TCRdb ran MiXCR on the 5' RACE reads and lists one entry per CDR3 protein. The sample holds 700,000 or so distinct CDR3 sequences, approximately 22% seen once.

The receptor's source is a man in his sixties or seventies in good health. What was sequenced was blood. This chain joins TRBV15 and TRBJ2-1; D remains unclear. The CDR3 coding sequence is TGTGCCACCAGCAGCCCGTCCCCCGGCTCCTACAATGAGCAGTTCTTC. Translation gives CATSSPSPGSYNEQFF.